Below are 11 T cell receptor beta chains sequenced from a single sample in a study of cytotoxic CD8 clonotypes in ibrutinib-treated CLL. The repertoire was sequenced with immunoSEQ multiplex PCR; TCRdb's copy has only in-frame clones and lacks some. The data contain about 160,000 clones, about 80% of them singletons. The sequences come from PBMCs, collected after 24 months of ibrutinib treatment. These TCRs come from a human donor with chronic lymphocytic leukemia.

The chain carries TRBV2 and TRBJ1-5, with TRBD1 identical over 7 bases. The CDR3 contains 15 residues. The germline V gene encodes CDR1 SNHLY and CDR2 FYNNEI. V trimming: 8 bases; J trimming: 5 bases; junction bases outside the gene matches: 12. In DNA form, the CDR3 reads TGTGCCAGCTCTTCTCCCGGGACAGATTATCAGCCCCAGCATTTT. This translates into CASSSPGTDYQPQHF.

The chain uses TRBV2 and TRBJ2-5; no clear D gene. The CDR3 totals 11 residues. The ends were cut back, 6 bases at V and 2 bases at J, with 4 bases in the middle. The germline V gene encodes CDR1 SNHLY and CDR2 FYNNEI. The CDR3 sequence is CASRLQETQYF. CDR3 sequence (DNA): TGTGCCAGCAGACTTCAAGAGACCCAGTACTTC.

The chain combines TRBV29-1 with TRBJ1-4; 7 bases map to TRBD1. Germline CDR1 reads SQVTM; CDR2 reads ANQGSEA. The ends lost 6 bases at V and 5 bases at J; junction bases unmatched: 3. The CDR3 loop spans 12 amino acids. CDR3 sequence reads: CSVPTGNEKLFF. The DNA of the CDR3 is TGCAGCGTCCCGACAGGGAATGAAAAACTGTTTTTT. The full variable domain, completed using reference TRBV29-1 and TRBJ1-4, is SAVISQKPSRDICQRGTSLTIQCQVDSQVTMMFWYRQQPGQSLTLIATANQGSEATYESGFVIDKFPISRPNLTFSTLTVSNMSPEDSSIYLCSVPTGNEKLFFGSGTQLSVL.

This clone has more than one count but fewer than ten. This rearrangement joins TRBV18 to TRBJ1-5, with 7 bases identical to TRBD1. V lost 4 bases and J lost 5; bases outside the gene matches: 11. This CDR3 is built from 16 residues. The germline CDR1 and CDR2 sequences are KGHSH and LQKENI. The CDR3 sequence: CASSHPDRVPYQPQHF. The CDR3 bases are TGTGCCAGCTCACACCCAGACAGGGTCCCTTATCAGCCCCAGCATTTT.

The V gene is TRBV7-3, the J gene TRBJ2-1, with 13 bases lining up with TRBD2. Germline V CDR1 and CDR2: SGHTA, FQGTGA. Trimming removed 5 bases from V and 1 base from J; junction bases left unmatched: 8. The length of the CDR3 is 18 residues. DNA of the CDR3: TGTGCCAGCAGCCCGAGAGGACTAGCGGGAGCATCCTACAATGAGCAGTTCTTC. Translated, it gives CASSPRGLAGASYNEQFF.

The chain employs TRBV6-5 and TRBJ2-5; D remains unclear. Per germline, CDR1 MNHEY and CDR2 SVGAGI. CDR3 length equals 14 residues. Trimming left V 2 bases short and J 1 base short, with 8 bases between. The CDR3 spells CASSYGLTQETQYF. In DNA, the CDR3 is TGTGCCAGCAGTTACGGGCTAACCCAAGAGACCCAGTACTTC.

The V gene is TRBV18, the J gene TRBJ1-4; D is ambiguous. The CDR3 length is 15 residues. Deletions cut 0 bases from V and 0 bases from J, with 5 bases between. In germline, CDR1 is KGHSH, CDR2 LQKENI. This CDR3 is CASSPPGATNEKLFF. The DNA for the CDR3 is TGTGCCAGCTCACCACCGGGCGCAACTAATGAAAAACTGTTTTTT.

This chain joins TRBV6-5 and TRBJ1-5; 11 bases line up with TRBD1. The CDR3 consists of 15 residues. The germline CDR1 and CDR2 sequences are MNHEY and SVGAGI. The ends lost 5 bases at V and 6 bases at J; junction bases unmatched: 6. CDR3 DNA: TGTGCCAGCAGTCCGGGACAGGGGGGCGGTCAGCCCCAGCATTTT. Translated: CASSPGQGGGQPQHF.

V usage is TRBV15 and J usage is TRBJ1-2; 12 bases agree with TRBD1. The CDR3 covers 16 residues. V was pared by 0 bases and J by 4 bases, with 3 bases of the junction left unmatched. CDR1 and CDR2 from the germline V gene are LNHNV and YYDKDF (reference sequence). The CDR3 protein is CATSREGQGAAYGYTF. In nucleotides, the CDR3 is TGTGCCACCAGCAGAGAGGGACAGGGGGCGGCCTATGGCTACACCTTC.

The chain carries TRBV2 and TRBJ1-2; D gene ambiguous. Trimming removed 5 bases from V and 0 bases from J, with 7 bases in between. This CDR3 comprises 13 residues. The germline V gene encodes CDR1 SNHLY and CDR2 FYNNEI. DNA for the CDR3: TGTGCCAGCAGTAAGGACGCTAACTATGGCTACACCTTC. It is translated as CASSKDANYGYTF.

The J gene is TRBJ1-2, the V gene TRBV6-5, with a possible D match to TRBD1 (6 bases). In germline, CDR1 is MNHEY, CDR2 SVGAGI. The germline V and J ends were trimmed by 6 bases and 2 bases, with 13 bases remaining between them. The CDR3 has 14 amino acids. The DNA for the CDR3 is TGTGCCAGCAGGCTCAGGGGAGCAAACTATGGCTACACCTTC. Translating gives CASRLRGANYGYTF.